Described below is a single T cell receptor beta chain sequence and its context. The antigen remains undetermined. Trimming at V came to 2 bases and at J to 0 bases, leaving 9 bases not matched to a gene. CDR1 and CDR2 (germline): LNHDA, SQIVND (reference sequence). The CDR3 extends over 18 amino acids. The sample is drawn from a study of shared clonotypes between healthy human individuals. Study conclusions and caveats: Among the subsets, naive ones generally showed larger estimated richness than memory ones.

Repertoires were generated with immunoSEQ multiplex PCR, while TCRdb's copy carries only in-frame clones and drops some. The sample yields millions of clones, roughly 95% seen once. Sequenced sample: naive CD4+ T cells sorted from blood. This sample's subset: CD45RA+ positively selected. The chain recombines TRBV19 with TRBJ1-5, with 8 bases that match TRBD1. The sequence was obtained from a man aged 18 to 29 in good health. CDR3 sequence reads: CASSIRPGGEYSNQPQHF. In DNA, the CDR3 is TGTGCCAGTAGTATAAGGCCAGGGGGCGAATATAGCAATCAGCCCCAGCATTTT.